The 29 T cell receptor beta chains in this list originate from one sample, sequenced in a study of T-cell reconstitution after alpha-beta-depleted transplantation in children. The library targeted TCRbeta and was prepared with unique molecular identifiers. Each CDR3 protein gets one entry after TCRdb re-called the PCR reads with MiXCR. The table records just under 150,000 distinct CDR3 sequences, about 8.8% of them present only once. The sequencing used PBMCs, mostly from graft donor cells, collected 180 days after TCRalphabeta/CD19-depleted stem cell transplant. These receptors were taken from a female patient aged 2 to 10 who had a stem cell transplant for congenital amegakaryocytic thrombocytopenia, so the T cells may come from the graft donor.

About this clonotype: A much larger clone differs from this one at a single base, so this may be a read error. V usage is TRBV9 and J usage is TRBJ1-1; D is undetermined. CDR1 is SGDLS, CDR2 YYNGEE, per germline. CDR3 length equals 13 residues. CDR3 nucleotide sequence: TGTGCCAGCAGCGTAACGGTGAACACTGAATCTTTCTTT. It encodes CASSVTVNTESFF.

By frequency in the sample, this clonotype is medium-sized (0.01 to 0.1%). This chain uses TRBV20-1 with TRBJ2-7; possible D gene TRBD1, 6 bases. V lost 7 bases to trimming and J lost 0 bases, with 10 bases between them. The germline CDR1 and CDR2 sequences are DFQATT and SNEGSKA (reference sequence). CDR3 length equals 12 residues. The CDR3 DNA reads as TGCAGTGTCGGCAGGGGCTCCTACGAGCAGTACTTC. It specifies CSVGRGSYEQYF.

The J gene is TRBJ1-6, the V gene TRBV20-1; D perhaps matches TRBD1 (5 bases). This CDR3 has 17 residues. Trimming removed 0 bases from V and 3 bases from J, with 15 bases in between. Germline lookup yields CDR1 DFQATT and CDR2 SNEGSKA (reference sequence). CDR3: CSARDNVRGRYNSPLHF. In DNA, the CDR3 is TGCAGTGCTAGAGATAACGTCCGGGGACGCTATAATTCACCCCTCCACTTT.

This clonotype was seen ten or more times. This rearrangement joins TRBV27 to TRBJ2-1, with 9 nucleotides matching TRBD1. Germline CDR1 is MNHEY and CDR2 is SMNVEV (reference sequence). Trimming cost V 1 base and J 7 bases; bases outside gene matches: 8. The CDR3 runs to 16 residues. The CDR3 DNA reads TGTGCCAGCAGTTTATTTGGACAGGGGAGAAGGAATGAGCAGTTCTTC. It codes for CASSLFGQGRRNEQFF.

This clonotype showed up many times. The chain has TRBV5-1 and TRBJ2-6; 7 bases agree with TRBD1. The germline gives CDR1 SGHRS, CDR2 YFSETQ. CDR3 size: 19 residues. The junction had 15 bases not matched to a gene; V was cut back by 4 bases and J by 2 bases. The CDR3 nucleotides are TGCGCCAGCAGCCCTAAGGGGGCTCCCTCTACCACTGGGGCCAACGTCCTGACTTTC. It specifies CASSPKGAPSTTGANVLTF. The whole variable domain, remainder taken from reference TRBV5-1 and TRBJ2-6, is KAGVTQTPRYLIKTRGQQVTLSCSPISGHRSVSWYQQTPGQGLQFLFEYFSETQRNKGNFPGRFSGRQFSNSRSEMNVSTLELGDSALYLCASSPKGAPSTTGANVLTFGAGSRLTVL.

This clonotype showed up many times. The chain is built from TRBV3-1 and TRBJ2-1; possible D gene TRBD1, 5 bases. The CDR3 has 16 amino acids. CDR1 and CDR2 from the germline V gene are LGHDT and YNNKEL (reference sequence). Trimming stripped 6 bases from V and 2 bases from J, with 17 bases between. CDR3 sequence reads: CASSLGRSRAYNEQFF. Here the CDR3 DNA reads TGTGCCAGCAGTCTCGGCCGGTCCAGGGCCTACAATGAGCAGTTCTTC.

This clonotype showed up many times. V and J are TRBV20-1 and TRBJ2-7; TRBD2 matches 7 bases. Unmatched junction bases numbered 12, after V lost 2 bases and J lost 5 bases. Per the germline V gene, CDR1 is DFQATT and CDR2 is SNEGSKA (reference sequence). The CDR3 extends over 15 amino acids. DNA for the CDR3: TGCAGTGCTAGACCCCCGGGCGGGAGATTCGACGAGCAGTACTTC. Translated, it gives CSARPPGGRFDEQYF.

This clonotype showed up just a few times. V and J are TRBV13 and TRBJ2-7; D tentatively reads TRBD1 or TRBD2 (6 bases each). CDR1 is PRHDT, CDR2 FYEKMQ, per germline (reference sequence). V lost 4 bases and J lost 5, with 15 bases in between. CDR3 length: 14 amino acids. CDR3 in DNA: TGTGCCAGCAGCTGGGGGGCGGCGGGGAACGAGCAGTACTTC. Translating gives CASSWGAAGNEQYF.

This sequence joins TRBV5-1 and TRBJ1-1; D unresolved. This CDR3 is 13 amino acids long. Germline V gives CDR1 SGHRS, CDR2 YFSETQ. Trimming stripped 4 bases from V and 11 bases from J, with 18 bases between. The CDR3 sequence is CASSPTGSRAAFF. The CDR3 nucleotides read TGCGCCAGCAGCCCGACGGGCAGCCGAGCCGCTTTCTTT.

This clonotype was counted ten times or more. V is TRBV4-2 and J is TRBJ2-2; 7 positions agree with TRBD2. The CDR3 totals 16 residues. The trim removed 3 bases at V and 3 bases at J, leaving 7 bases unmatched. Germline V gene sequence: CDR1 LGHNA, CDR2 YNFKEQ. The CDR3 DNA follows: TGTGCCAGCAGCCAGCAGACGGGGGGATACACCGGGGAGCTGTTTTTT. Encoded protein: CASSQQTGGYTGELFF.

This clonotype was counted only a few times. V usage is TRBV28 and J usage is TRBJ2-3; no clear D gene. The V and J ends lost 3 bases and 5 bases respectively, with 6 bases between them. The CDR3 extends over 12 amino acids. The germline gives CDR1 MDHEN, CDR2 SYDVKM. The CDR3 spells CASSFLRDTQYF. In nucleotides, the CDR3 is TGTGCCAGCAGTTTTCTTCGAGATACGCAGTATTTT.

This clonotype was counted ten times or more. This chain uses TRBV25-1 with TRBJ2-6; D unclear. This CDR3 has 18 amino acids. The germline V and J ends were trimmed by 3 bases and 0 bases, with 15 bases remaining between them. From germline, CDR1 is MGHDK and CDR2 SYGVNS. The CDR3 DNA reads TGTGCCAGCAGTGACCTCCAGGCCAGCGACTCTGGGGCCAACGTCCTGACTTTC. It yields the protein CASSDLQASDSGANVLTF.

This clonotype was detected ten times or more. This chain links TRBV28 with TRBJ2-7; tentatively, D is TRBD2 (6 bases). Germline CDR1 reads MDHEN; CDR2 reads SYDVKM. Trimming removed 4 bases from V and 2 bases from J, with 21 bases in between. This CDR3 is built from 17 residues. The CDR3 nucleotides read TGTGCCAGCAGTTCACCCGGAGGCCCGGGACTGCCCTACGAGCAGTACTTC. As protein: CASSSPGGPGLPYEQYF.

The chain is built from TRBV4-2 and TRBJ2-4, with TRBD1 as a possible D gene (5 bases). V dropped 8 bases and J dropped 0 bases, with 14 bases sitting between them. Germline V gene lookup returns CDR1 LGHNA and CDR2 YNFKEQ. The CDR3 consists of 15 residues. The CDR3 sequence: CASGPGLLAKNIQYF. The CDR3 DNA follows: TGTGCCAGCGGACCAGGGCTCCTAGCCAAAAACATTCAGTACTTC.

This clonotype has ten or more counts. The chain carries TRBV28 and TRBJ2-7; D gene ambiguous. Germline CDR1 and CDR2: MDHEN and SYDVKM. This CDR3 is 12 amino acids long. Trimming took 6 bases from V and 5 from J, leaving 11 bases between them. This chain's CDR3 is CASSPPTDEQYF. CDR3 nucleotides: TGTGCCAGCAGCCCTCCCACAGACGAGCAGTACTTC.

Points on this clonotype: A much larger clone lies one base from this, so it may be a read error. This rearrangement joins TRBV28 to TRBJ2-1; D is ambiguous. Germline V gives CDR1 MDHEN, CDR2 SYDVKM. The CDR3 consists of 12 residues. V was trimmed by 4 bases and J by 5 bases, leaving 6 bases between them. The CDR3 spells CASSYLNNEQFF. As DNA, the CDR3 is TGTGCCAGCAGTTACCTGAACAATGAGCAGTTCTTC.

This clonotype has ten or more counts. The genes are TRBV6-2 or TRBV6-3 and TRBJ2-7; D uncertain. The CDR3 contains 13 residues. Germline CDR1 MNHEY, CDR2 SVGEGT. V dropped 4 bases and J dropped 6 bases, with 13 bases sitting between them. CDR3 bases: TGTGCCAGCAGTTTGCTCAAAACGGGCGAGCAGTACTTC. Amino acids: CASSLLKTGEQYF.

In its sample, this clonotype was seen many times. The CDR3 sequence: CASSLPGVDEQFF. In nucleotides, the CDR3 is TGTGCCAGCAGTTTACCGGGGGTCGATGAGCAGTTCTTC. The rearrangement links TRBV12-3 or TRBV12-4 to TRBJ2-1; D perhaps matches TRBD2 (6 bases). This CDR3 has 13 amino acids. V was clipped by 2 bases and J by 8 bases, with 10 bases between them.

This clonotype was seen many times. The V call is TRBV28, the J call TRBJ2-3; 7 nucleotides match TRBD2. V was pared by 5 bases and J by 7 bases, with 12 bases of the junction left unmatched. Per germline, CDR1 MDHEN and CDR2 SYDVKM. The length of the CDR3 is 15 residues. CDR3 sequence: CASSIGVTSFNTQYF. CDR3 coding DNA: TGTGCCAGCAGTATAGGGGTGACTAGCTTCAATACGCAGTATTTT.

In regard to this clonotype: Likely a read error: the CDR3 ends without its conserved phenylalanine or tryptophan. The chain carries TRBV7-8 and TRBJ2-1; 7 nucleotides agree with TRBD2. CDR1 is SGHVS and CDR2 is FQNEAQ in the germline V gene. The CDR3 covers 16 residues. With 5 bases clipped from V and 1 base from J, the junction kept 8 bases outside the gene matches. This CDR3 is CASSPTGGGSYNEQFL. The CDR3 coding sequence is TGTGCCAGCAGCCCCACGGGAGGCGGGTCCTACAATGAGCAGTTCTTG.

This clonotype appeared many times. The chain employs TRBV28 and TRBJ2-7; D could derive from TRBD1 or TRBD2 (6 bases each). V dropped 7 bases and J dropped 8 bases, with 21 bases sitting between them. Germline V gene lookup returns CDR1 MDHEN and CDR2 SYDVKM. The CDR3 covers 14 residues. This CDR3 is CASTQRGAWDQQYF. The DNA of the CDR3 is TGTGCCAGCACCCAGAGGGGGGCCTGGGATCAGCAGTACTTC. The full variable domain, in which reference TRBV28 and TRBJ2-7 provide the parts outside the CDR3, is DVKVTQSSRYLVKRTGEKVFLECVQDMDHENMFWYRQDPGLGLRLIYFSYDVKMKEKGDIPEGYSVSREKKERFSLILESASTNQTSMYLCASTQRGAWDQQYFGPGTRLTVT.

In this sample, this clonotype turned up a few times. CDR3 nucleotide sequence: TGCAGTGCTAGAGATCGGGGGGGAACCGGGACTCCTAGTATATCTAACTATGGCTACACCTTC. The encoded protein is CSARDRGGTGTPSISNYGYTF. This chain connects TRBV20-1 to TRBJ1-2, with TRBD1 as a possible D gene (5 bases). This CDR3 spans 21 amino acids. CDR1 and CDR2 (germline): DFQATT, SNEGSKA (reference sequence). The V end was cut by 0 bases, the J end by 0 bases, with 29 bases between.

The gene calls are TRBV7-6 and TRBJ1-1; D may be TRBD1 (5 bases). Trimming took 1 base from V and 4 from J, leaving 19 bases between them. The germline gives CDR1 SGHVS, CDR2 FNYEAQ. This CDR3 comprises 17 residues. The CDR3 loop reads CASSLGAGGFGVTEAFF. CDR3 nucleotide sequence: TGTGCCAGCAGCTTAGGCGCGGGGGGTTTCGGAGTCACTGAAGCTTTCTTT. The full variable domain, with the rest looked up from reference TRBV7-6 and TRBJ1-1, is GAGVSQSPRYKVTKRGQDVALRCDPISGHVSLYWYRQALGQGPEFLTYFNYEAQQDKSGLPNDRFSAERPEGSISTLTIQRTEQRDSAMYRCASSLGAGGFGVTEAFFGQGTRLTVV.

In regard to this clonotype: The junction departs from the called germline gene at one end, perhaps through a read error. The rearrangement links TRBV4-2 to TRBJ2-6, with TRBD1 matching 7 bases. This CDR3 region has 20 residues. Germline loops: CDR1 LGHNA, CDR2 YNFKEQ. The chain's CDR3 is CASSQALGQLDNSGANVLNF. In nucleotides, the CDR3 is TGTGCCAGCAGCCAGGCCCTGGGACAGCTCGATAACTCTGGGGCCAACGTCCTGAATTTC.

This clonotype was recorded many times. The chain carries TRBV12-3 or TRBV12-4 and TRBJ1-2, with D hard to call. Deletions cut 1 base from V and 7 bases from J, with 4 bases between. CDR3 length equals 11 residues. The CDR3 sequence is CASSLVLGYTF. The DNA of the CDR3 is TGTGCCAGCAGTTTAGTTCTTGGCTACACCTTC.

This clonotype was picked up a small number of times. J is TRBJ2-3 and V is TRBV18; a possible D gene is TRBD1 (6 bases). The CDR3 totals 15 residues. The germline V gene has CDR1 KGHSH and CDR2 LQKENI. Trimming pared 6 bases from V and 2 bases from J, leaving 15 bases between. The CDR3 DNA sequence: TGTGCCAGCTCCATAGGGGCAGGGGACACAGATACGCAGTATTTT. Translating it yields CASSIGAGDTDTQYF.

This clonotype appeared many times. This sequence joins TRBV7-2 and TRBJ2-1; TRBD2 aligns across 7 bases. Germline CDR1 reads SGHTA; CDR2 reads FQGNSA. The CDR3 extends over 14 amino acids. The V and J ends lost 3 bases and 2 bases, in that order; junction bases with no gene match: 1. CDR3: CASSFSGPYNEQFF. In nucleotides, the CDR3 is TGTGCCAGCAGCTTTAGCGGGCCCTACAATGAGCAGTTCTTC.

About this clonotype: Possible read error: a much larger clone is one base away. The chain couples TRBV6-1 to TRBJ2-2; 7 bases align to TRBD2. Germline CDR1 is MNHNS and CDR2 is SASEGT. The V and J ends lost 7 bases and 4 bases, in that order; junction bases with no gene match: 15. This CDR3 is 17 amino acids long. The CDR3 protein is CASTAAWRGCPTGELFF. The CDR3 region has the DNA TGTGCCAGCACGGCAGCCTGGCGGGGGTGCCCCACCGGGGAGCTGTTTTTT.

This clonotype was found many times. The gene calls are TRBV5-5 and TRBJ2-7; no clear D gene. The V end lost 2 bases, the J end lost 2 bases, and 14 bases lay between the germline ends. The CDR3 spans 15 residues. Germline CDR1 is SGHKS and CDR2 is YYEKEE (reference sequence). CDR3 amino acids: CASSLRTAVPYEQYF. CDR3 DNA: TGTGCCAGCAGCTTACGGACCGCCGTTCCCTACGAGCAGTACTTC.